The 13 T cell receptor beta chains given below trace back to one sample, sequenced in a study of cytomegalovirus exposure and HLA in healthy donors. The PCR employed 60 Vbeta primers together with 13 Jbeta primers. The method was immunoSEQ multiplex PCR; TCRdb's version includes in-frame clones alone and lacks a portion of them. The sample gives 140,000 to 150,000 clones, around 9.7% of which show up once; 1.5% to 2% is in the top ten. The sequenced sample was PBMCs. Receptors were obtained from a man aged 45-60 years in good health and CMV-seronegative.

The chain couples TRBV6-5 to TRBJ2-1; D is possibly TRBD1 (5 bases). Between the trimmed V and J ends, which lost 8 bases and 7 bases, there was a span of 18 bases. The CDR3 is made up of 14 amino acids. Germline CDR1 reads MNHEY; CDR2 reads SVGAGI. The CDR3 here is CASGQPTGVNEQFF. The CDR3 DNA follows: TGTGCCAGCGGGCAGCCAACAGGTGTTAATGAGCAGTTCTTC.

For the CDR3, the DNA is TGTGCCAGCAGCTCACAGGGGGAAGGCTATGGCTACACCTTC. As protein: CASSSQGEGYGYTF. The V gene is TRBV7-3, the J gene TRBJ1-2; TRBD1 aligns across 8 bases. Per germline, CDR1 SGHTA and CDR2 FQGTGA. This CDR3 is built from 14 residues. After removal of 4 bases from V and 4 bases from J, the junction contained 5 bases not matched to a gene.

Only a few counts were recorded for this clone. The gene calls are TRBV10-3 and TRBJ2-7, with 8 nucleotides matching TRBD1. V lost 6 bases to trimming and J lost 6 bases; unmatched junction nucleotides: 7. This CDR3 comprises 13 residues. In germline, CDR1 is ENHRY, CDR2 SYGVKD. The CDR3: CAIRLTGGSEQYF. The CDR3 DNA follows: TGTGCCATCAGATTAACAGGGGGGAGCGAGCAGTACTTC.

This chain connects TRBV30 to TRBJ2-1; 9 nucleotides align to TRBD2. There are 14 residues in the CDR3. V was clipped by 3 bases and J by 8 bases; unmatched bases: 8. Germline CDR1 and CDR2: GTSNPN and SVGIG (reference sequence). The CDR3 spells CAWSYSGGWDEQFF. The CDR3 DNA sequence: TGTGCCTGGAGCTATAGCGGGGGTTGGGATGAGCAGTTCTTC.

The chain has TRBV19 and TRBJ1-5, with D possibly being TRBD1 (6 bases). The CDR3 runs to 13 residues. Trimming took off 9 bases at V and 5 bases at J, with 14 bases between the two ends. Germline V gene sequence: CDR1 LNHDA, CDR2 SQIVND (reference sequence). The CDR3 nucleotides are TGTGCCAGCAGCACAGGGTTCGATCAGCCCCAGCATTTT. This codes for CASSTGFDQPQHF. The whole variable domain, remainder taken from reference TRBV19 and TRBJ1-5, is DGGITQSPKYLFRKEGQNVTLSCEQNLNHDAMYWYRQDPGQGLRLIYYSQIVNDFQKGDIAEGYSVSREKKESFPLTVTSAQKNPTAFYLCASSTGFDQPQHFGDGTRLSIL.

This clone showed up just a few times. This sequence joins TRBV15 and TRBJ1-4; D not certain. The CDR3 is made up of 13 amino acids. Trimming stripped 0 bases from V and 7 bases from J, with 6 bases between. The germline V gene has CDR1 LNHNV and CDR2 YYDKDF (reference sequence). The CDR3 protein is CATSRDLSEKLFF. CDR3 sequence (DNA): TGTGCCACCAGCAGAGATTTGAGTGAAAAACTGTTTTTT.

This clone was seen only a few times. The CDR3 sequence is CASSLTGTGGGYGYTF. The CDR3 DNA reads TGTGCCAGCAGCTTAACCGGGACAGGGGGTGGCTATGGCTACACCTTC. V and J are TRBV7-6 and TRBJ1-2; 11 positions match TRBD1. There are 16 residues in the CDR3. V was pared by 2 bases and J by 4 bases, with 6 bases of the junction left unmatched. Germline values: CDR1 SGHVS, CDR2 FNYEAQ. The full variable domain, with the rest looked up from reference TRBV7-6 and TRBJ1-2, is GAGVSQSPRYKVTKRGQDVALRCDPISGHVSLYWYRQALGQGPEFLTYFNYEAQQDKSGLPNDRFSAERPEGSISTLTIQRTEQRDSAMYRCASSLTGTGGGYGYTFGSGTRLTVV.

V and J are TRBV7-8 and TRBJ2-7; possibly TRBD1 for D (5 bases). Trimming shortened V by 5 bases and J by 3 bases, and 20 bases separated the two germline ends. Germline V CDR1 and CDR2: SGHVS, FQNEAQ. The CDR3 is made up of 16 amino acids. The CDR3 DNA reads TGTGCCAGCAGCCCTCGACCCGACAGCAAGAACTACGAGCAGTACTTC. This encodes CASSPRPDSKNYEQYF.

This clone has only a few counts. This chain joins TRBV10-2 and TRBJ2-3; 10 bases fit TRBD2. CDR3 length: 16 amino acids. V lost 5 bases to trimming and J lost 1 base; unmatched junction nucleotides: 6. Germline CDR1 and CDR2: WSHSY and SAAADI. The CDR3 DNA reads as TGCGCCAGCAGTAGAGCCGGGACTAGCGGCACAGATACGCAGTATTTT. It translates to CASSRAGTSGTDTQYF.

The chain recombines TRBV2 with TRBJ1-5; 9 nucleotides match TRBD1. After removal of 4 bases from V and 6 bases from J, the junction contained 7 bases not matched to a gene. Germline CDR1 and CDR2: SNHLY and FYNNEI. This CDR3 is 15 amino acids long. For the CDR3, the DNA is TGTGCCAGCAGTGTAGGGACAGGGCGTCTTCAGCCCCAGCATTTT. It is translated as CASSVGTGRLQPQHF.

V gene TRBV18 combines with J gene TRBJ2-3, with 8 bases fitting TRBD1. V dropped 2 bases and J dropped 3; count of bases not matched to a gene: 7. The CDR3 contains 16 residues. CDR1 is KGHSH, CDR2 LQKENI, per germline. In nucleotides, the CDR3 is TGTGCCAGCTCACCAAGGCAGGGGGCTGAAACAGATACGCAGTATTTT. Translation: CASSPRQGAETDTQYF. Supplemented by reference TRBV18 and TRBJ2-3, the full variable domain reads NAGVMQNPRHLVRRRGQEARLRCSPMKGHSHVYWYRQLPEEGLKFMVYLQKENIIDESGMPKERFSAEFPKEGPSILRIQQVVRGDSAAYFCASSPRQGAETDTQYFGPGTRLTVL.

This clone was seen only a few times. J is TRBJ2-5 and V is TRBV10-3; tentative D call: TRBD1 (6 bases). The V and J ends lost 8 bases and 5 bases respectively, with 12 bases between them. CDR1 is ENHRY, CDR2 SYGVKD, per germline. The CDR3 spans 12 residues. In nucleotides, the CDR3 is TGTGCCATCGGGGGCAATGAGGAGACCCAGTACTTC. This sequence encodes CAIGGNEETQYF.

This chain uses TRBV19 with TRBJ1-5; 10 bases map to TRBD1. The CDR3 totals 18 residues. V dropped 4 bases and J dropped 4; count of bases not matched to a gene: 13. Germline V lookup: CDR1 LNHDA, CDR2 SQIVND (reference sequence). The CDR3 protein is CASSTYAGQGMPNQPQHF. The CDR3 DNA reads as TGTGCCAGTAGTACCTACGCGGGACAGGGGATGCCTAATCAGCCCCAGCATTTT. The variable domain in full, with the rest retrieved from reference TRBV19 and TRBJ1-5, is DGGITQSPKYLFRKEGQNVTLSCEQNLNHDAMYWYRQDPGQGLRLIYYSQIVNDFQKGDIAEGYSVSREKKESFPLTVTSAQKNPTAFYLCASSTYAGQGMPNQPQHFGDGTRLSIL.